Each of the 4 T cell receptor beta chains below was sequenced from the same sample in a study of T cells after yellow fever vaccination. Each CDR3 protein gets one entry after TCRdb re-called the 5' RACE reads with MiXCR. The sample carries around 15,000 distinct CDR3 sequences, about 4.1% recorded once. Sequencing was performed on PBMCs, either bulk or a sorted T-cell subset (CD4+, CD8+, memory, or dextramer-sorted; not recorded which), taken 15 days after the yellow fever booster vaccination. The receptors were sampled from a man in his thirties or forties who received the YFV17D yellow fever vaccine.

This clonotype was counted ten times or more. The chain couples TRBV12-3 or TRBV12-4 to TRBJ2-7, with TRBD1 matching over 7 bases. The junction had 4 bases not matched to a gene; V was cut back by 2 bases and J by 3 bases. The CDR3 totals 14 residues. CDR3 nucleotides: TGTGCCAGCAGTTTATTTCCAGGGGGCTACGAGCAGTACTTC. Its protein is CASSLFPGGYEQYF.

Relative to its sample, this clonotype is medium-sized. This chain links TRBV20-1 with TRBJ2-3, with D maybe TRBD2 (6 bases). Germline loops: CDR1 DFQATT, CDR2 SNEGSKA (reference sequence). This CDR3 region has 14 residues. Trimming took 5 bases from V and 2 from J, leaving 14 bases between them. In DNA, the CDR3 is TGCAGTGCTGCTACGGAGGGCCACACAGATACGCAGTATTTT. Protein product: CSAATEGHTDTQYF.

This clonotype was seen ten or more times. The chain combines TRBV7-2 with TRBJ1-2; possibly TRBD1 for D (6 bases). V was pared by 4 bases and J by 4 bases, with 16 bases between. This CDR3 is built from 15 residues. Germline CDR1 SGHTA, CDR2 FQGNSA. Written as DNA, the CDR3 is TGTGCCAGCAGCTACGATCGGTGGGGGGCCTATGGCTACACCTTC. It translates to CASSYDRWGAYGYTF.

Ten or more counts support this clonotype. CDR3 nucleotides: TGCAGTGCTAGATCGGCTAGGGGATACGAGCAGTACTTC. Its protein is CSARSARGYEQYF. The gene calls are TRBV20-1 and TRBJ2-7; possible D gene TRBD1, 5 bases. There are 13 residues in the CDR3. The V end was cut by 2 bases, the J end by 4 bases, with 12 bases between. Germline CDR1 reads DFQATT; CDR2 reads SNEGSKA (reference sequence).